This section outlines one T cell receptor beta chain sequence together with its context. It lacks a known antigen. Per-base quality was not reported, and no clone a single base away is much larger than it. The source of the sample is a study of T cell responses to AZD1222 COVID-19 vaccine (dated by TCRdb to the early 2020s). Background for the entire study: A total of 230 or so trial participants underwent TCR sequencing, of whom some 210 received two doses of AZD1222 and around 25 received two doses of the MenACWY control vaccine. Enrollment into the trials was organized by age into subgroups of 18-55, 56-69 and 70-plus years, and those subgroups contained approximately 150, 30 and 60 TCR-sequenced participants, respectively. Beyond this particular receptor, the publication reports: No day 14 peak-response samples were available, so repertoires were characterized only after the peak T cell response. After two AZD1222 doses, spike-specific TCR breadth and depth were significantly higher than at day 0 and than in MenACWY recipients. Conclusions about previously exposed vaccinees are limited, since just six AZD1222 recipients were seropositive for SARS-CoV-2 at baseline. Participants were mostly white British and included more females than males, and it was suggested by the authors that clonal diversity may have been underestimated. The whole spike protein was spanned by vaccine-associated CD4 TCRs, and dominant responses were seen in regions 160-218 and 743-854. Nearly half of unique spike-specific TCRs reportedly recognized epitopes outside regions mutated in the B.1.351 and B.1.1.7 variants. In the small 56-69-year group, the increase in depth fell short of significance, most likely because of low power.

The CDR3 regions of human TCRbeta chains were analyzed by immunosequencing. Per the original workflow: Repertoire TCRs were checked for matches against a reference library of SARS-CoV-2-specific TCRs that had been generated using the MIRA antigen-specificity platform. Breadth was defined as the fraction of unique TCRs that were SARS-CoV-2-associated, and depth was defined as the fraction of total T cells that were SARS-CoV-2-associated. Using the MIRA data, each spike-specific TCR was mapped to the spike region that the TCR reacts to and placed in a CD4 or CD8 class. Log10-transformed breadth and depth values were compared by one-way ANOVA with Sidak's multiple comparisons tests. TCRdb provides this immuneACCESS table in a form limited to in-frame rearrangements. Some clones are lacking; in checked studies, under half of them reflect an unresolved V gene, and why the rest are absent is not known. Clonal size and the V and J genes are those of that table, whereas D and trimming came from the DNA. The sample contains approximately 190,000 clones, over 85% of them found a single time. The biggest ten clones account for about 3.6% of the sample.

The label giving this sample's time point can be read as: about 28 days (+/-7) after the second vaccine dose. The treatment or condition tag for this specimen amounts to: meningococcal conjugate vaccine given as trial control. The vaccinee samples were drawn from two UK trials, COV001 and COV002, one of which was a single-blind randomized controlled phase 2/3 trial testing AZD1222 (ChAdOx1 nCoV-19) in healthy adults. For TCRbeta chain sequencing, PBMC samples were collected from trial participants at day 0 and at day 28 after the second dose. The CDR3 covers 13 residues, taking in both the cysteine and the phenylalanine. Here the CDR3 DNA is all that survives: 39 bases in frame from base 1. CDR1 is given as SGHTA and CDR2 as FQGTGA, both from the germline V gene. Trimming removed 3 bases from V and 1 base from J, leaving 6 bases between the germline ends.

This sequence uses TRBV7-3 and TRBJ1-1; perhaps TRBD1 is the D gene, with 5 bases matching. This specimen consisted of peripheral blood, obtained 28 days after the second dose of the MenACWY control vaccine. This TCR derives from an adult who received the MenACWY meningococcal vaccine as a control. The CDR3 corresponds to CASSFQGNTEAFF. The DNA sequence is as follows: TGTGCCAGCAGCTTCCAGGGGAACACTGAAGCTTTCTTT. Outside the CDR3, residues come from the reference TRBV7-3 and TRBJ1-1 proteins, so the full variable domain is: GAGVSQTPSNKVTEKGKYVELRCDPISGHTALYWYRQSLGQGPEFLIYFQGTGAADDSGLPNDRFFAVRPEGSVSTLKIQRTERGDSAVYLCASSFQGNTEAFFGQGTRLTVV.